These T cell receptor beta chains were read from a single sample in a study of CD4+ T cells in melanoma. Assay used: immunoSEQ multiplex PCR; TCRdb lists only in-frame clones, some missing. The sample records about 140,000 clones, roughly 91% being singletons. These TCRs come from a human donor with melanoma. Each CDR3 is given without its conserved first and last residue. A D gene is named only where the DNA matches it firmly. Not every row has a clone size; where given, it reads once, few, many or a size class.

TRBJ1-2 NA TRBV13 NA ASSSSMDRADT
TRBJ1-2 NA TRBV29-1 NA SAYGTSNYGYT
TRBJ2-3 NA TRBV4-1 NA ASSQAGDVSADTQY
TRBJ2-7 few TRBV6-1 NA ASSVVGGAPYEQY
TRBJ2-3 few TRBV5-1 TRBD2 ASSLWGASGVDTQY
TRBJ2-3 NA TRBV7-7 TRBD2 ASSPTSGGADTQY
TRBJ2-7 NA TRBV11-2 TRBD2 ASRSSGGTEQY
TRBJ2-1 once TRBV29-1 TRBD2 SVETDSGGIDEQF
TRBJ2-7 NA TRBV9 TRBD2 ASSPGRGYDEQY
TRBJ2-7 NA TRBV18 NA ASSFPRYEQY
TRBJ1-6 NA TRBV2 NA ASIGDSRNSPLH
TRBJ1-4 NA TRBV5-6 NA ASSGRGVMDEKLF
TRBJ2-2 NA TRBV7-8 NA ASSLITGSTGELF
TRBJ1-3 NA TRBV6-5 TRBD1 ASRPRDRAGNTIY
TRBJ1-2 few TRBV27 NA ASSLSNARGRYGYT
TRBJ1-4 NA TRBV7-9 NA ASSLSGGAEKLF
TRBJ2-2 once TRBV5-1 TRBD1 ASSLRQGSSGELF
TRBJ2-2 NA TRBV9 NA ASSPRSLYSTGELF
TRBJ2-7 NA TRBV29-1 NA SVSRPGLGGQY
TRBJ2-3 once TRBV7-3 NA ASSLGVSTRKD
TRBJ1-5 NA TRBV7-2 NA ASSLTTGPYQPQH
TRBJ1-6 NA TRBV5-6 TRBD1 ASSTTHTGGGSPLH
TRBJ2-7 NA TRBV5-1 NA ASSLEGSYEQY
TRBJ2-3 NA TRBV10-1 TRBD2 ASSGSAGAPDTQY
TRBJ1-2 NA TRBV6-5 NA ASSPQLSYGYT
TRBJ1-6 NA TRBV11-2 NA ASSLLLPEASPLH
TRBJ1-1 NA TRBV10-3 TRBD1 AISGTGGTGEAF
TRBJ1-6 once TRBV6-5 NA ASSYAGDNSPLH
TRBJ2-1 NA TRBV7-2 TRBD2 ASSPTSGGDNEQF
TRBJ1-2 NA TRBV4-1 TRBD1 ASSRTGTENYGYT
TRBJ1-5 NA TRBV19 NA VPPQGLAPQH
TRBJ2-3 NA TRBV9 NA ASSVEGTDTQY
TRBJ1-3 NA TRBV7-8 NA ASSPRSSGNTIY
TRBJ1-2 NA TRBV7-8 NA ASSQGWGTGSGGYT
TRBJ2-2 NA TRBV29-1 TRBD2 SGAGANTGELF
TRBJ2-6 NA TRBV18 NA ASSPGTGAGAPVSGANVLT
TRBJ1-6 NA TRBV2 NA ASSDGDSPLH
TRBJ1-6 NA TRBV25-1 TRBD1 ASSEDRVFSPLH
TRBJ1-1 NA TRBV6-1 NA ASSEGGRPEAF